The clone carrying this TCR beta chain is deemed medium-sized (0.01 to 0.1%) by its frequency. Its antigen is not known. The CDR3 is 15 residues long. Looked up from germline, CDR1 is MGHRA and CDR2 is YSYEKL. The data stem from a study of CXCR3-negative and CXCR3-positive naive CD8 T cells. Overall study findings and caveats: Memory CD8+ T cell repertoires were far less diverse than both naive subsets.

5' RACE with UMI labels generated the TRB cDNA libraries. Reanalyzing the 5' RACE reads, TCRdb keeps one entry per CDR3 protein, without DNA. Its clone listing holds roughly 40,000 distinct CDR3 sequences. The material sequenced was memory CD8+ T cells from blood. The chain joins TRBV4-1 to TRBJ2-1; TCRdb calls TRBD1, which cannot be checked without DNA. This clonotype was obtained from a human donor in good health. Some clones in this sample may be carry-over from other donors' samples. The chain's CDR3 is CASSHLVGGNNEQFF.